These T cell receptor beta chains were read from a single sample in a study of blood T cell repertoires in COVID-19. Assay: immunoSEQ multiplex PCR; the TCRdb copy retains only in-frame clones and omits some. The data hold tens of thousands of clones, with 70% to 85% observed a single time. Sequenced input: peripheral blood. These receptors all come from a man aged 55-75 years with acute or convalescent COVID-19. Each CDR3 is given with its conserved first and last residue. The D gene is left open where the match is weak. Clone size is not always given. Where it is, it says once, few, many or a class for expanded clones.

d_call: TRBD1; v_call: TRBV7-9; j_call: TRBJ1-1; clone_size: once; cdr3_aa: CASSLEDREFYITEAFF; cdr3_nt: TGTGCCAGCAGCTTAGAGGACAGGGAGTTCTATATCACTGAAGCTTTCTTT
d_call: TRBD2; v_call: TRBV7-2; j_call: TRBJ2-3; clone_size: -; cdr3_aa: CASSGGVTDTQYF; cdr3_nt: TGTGCCAGCAGCGGGGGGGTTACAGATACGCAGTATTTT
d_call: TRBD1; v_call: TRBV11-3; j_call: TRBJ1-2; clone_size: -; cdr3_aa: CASSAGGYGYTF; cdr3_nt: TGTGCCAGCAGCGCAGGGGGCTATGGCTACACCTTC
d_call: TRBD1; v_call: TRBV7-2; j_call: TRBJ1-6; clone_size: -; cdr3_aa: CASSTGVSGNSPLHF; cdr3_nt: TGTGCCAGCAGCACAGGGGTTTCGGGTAATTCACCCCTCCACTTT
d_call: -; v_call: TRBV7-3; j_call: TRBJ2-7; clone_size: few; cdr3_aa: CASSLKVGDYEQYF; cdr3_nt: TGTGCCAGCAGCTTAAAAGTCGGAGACTACGAGCAGTACTTC
d_call: TRBD2; v_call: TRBV28; j_call: TRBJ2-3; clone_size: -; cdr3_aa: CASSIALAGSDTQYF; cdr3_nt: TGTGCCAGCAGCATTGCACTAGCGGGGTCAGATACGCAGTATTTT
d_call: -; v_call: TRBV12-5; j_call: TRBJ2-7; clone_size: -; cdr3_aa: CASGSSESYEQYF; cdr3_nt: TGTGCTAGTGGTTCCTCGGAGTCCTACGAGCAGTACTTC
d_call: -; v_call: TRBV9; j_call: TRBJ2-7; clone_size: -; cdr3_aa: CASSGTGLNEQYF; cdr3_nt: TGTGCCAGCAGCGGAACAGGGTTAAACGAGCAGTACTTC
d_call: -; v_call: TRBV24-1; j_call: TRBJ1-5; clone_size: -; cdr3_aa: CATSDSTSGWVGGNQPQHF; cdr3_nt: TGTGCCACCAGTGATTCTACTTCAGGGTGGGTAGGGGGCAATCAGCCCCAGCATTTT
d_call: TRBD1; v_call: TRBV6-5; j_call: TRBJ2-7; clone_size: -; cdr3_aa: CASSYSGTGGGEQYF; cdr3_nt: TGTGCCAGCAGTTACTCGGGGACAGGGGGCGGCGAGCAGTACTTC
d_call: TRBD1; v_call: TRBV6-2/TRBV6-3; j_call: TRBJ2-4; clone_size: -; cdr3_aa: CASSFGQGNQNIQYF; cdr3_nt: TGTGCCAGCAGTTTCGGACAGGGTAACCAAAACATTCAGTACTTC
d_call: -; v_call: TRBV7-9; j_call: TRBJ1-1; clone_size: -; cdr3_aa: CASSFGQAATEAFF; cdr3_nt: TGTGCCAGCAGCTTCGGTCAGGCTGCAACTGAAGCTTTCTTT
d_call: TRBD2; v_call: TRBV19; j_call: TRBJ2-1; clone_size: -; cdr3_aa: CASSRTSVDEQFF; cdr3_nt: TGTGCCAGTAGTAGGACTAGCGTGGATGAGCAGTTCTTC
d_call: -; v_call: TRBV13; j_call: TRBJ2-2; clone_size: -; cdr3_aa: CASSLFGTGELFF; cdr3_nt: TGTGCCAGCAGCTTATTCGGCACCGGGGAGCTGTTTTTT
d_call: -; v_call: TRBV7-2; j_call: TRBJ2-7; clone_size: -; cdr3_aa: CASSPNNEQYF; cdr3_nt: TGTGCCAGCAGCCCCAACAACGAGCAGTACTTC
d_call: -; v_call: TRBV7-2; j_call: TRBJ2-5; clone_size: -; cdr3_aa: CASTKGVETQYF; cdr3_nt: TGTGCCAGCACCAAAGGGGTAGAGACCCAGTACTTC
d_call: -; v_call: TRBV14; j_call: TRBJ1-2; clone_size: -; cdr3_aa: CASSQDRGAGGYTF; cdr3_nt: TGTGCCAGCAGCCAAGACCGGGGGGCAGGTGGCTACACCTTC
d_call: TRBD1; v_call: TRBV5-4; j_call: TRBJ1-1; clone_size: -; cdr3_aa: CASSKDRVGSTEAFF; cdr3_nt: TGTGCCAGCAGCAAGGACAGGGTAGGGAGTACTGAAGCTTTCTTT
d_call: TRBD1; v_call: TRBV4-1; j_call: TRBJ1-4; clone_size: -; cdr3_aa: CASSRTGSTNEKLFF; cdr3_nt: TGCGCCAGCAGCCGGACAGGGAGTACTAATGAAAAACTGTTTTTT
d_call: -; v_call: TRBV24-1; j_call: TRBJ1-2; clone_size: few; cdr3_aa: CATSDLGQGYGYTF; cdr3_nt: TGTGCCACCAGTGATTTGGGTCAGGGCTATGGCTACACCTTC
d_call: -; v_call: TRBV2; j_call: TRBJ2-7; clone_size: -; cdr3_aa: CASSVVYYEQYF; cdr3_nt: TGTGCCAGCAGTGTCGTCTACTACGAGCAGTACTTC
d_call: -; v_call: TRBV12-5; j_call: TRBJ2-7; clone_size: -; cdr3_aa: CASGLGQPGGYEQYF; cdr3_nt: TGTGCTAGTGGTTTGGGGCAGCCGGGCGGGTACGAGCAGTACTTC
d_call: -; v_call: TRBV10-3; j_call: TRBJ2-7; clone_size: few; cdr3_aa: CAISEFGRNDYEQYF; cdr3_nt: TGTGCCATCAGTGAGTTTGGCAGGAATGACTACGAGCAGTACTTC
d_call: -; v_call: TRBV2; j_call: TRBJ1-5; clone_size: -; cdr3_aa: CASSDHRNQPQHF; cdr3_nt: TGTGCCAGCAGTGATCACAGGAATCAGCCCCAGCATTTT
d_call: TRBD2; v_call: TRBV5-1; j_call: TRBJ2-5; clone_size: -; cdr3_aa: CASSFPRGEGGRETQYF; cdr3_nt: TGCGCCAGCAGCTTTCCTAGAGGGGAGGGAGGACGAGAGACCCAGTACTTC
d_call: -; v_call: TRBV5-1; j_call: TRBJ1-4; clone_size: -; cdr3_aa: CASRGGPQGEKLFF; cdr3_nt: TGCGCCAGCAGAGGGGGACCGCAGGGGGAAAAACTGTTTTTT
d_call: -; v_call: TRBV6-5; j_call: TRBJ1-1; clone_size: -; cdr3_aa: CASSYYGENTEAFF; cdr3_nt: TGTGCCAGCAGTTATTACGGGGAGAACACTGAAGCTTTCTTT
d_call: TRBD1; v_call: TRBV2; j_call: TRBJ1-5; clone_size: few; cdr3_aa: CASSTGALGYQPQHF; cdr3_nt: TGTGCCAGCAGCACAGGGGCTCTGGGGTATCAGCCCCAGCATTTT
d_call: -; v_call: TRBV3-1/TRBV3-2; j_call: TRBJ2-7; clone_size: once; cdr3_aa: CASTKWAGTATYEQYF; cdr3_nt: TGTGCCAGCACCAAGTGGGCCGGGACTGCGACCTACGAGCAGTACTTC
d_call: TRBD1; v_call: TRBV30; j_call: TRBJ2-2; clone_size: -; cdr3_aa: CAGEGIGQDTGELFF; cdr3_nt: TGTGCCGGAGAGGGAATAGGACAGGACACCGGGGAGCTGTTTTTT
d_call: -; v_call: TRBV18; j_call: TRBJ1-2; clone_size: -; cdr3_aa: CASSPAGFTNYGYTF; cdr3_nt: TGTGCCAGCTCACCAGCGGGCTTTACTAACTATGGCTACACCTTC
d_call: TRBD1; v_call: TRBV28; j_call: TRBJ2-5; clone_size: -; cdr3_aa: CASHPPGQQKETQYF; cdr3_nt: TGTGCCAGCCACCCTCCGGGACAGCAAAAAGAGACCCAGTACTTC
d_call: -; v_call: TRBV9; j_call: TRBJ1-2; clone_size: -; cdr3_aa: CASSGDSYGYTF; cdr3_nt: TGTGCCAGCAGCGGCGACAGCTATGGCTACACCTTC
d_call: TRBD2; v_call: TRBV5-4; j_call: TRBJ2-1; clone_size: -; cdr3_aa: CASGMSGTSGFF; cdr3_nt: TGTGCCAGCGGAATGTCCGGGACTAGCGGGTTCTTC
d_call: TRBD2; v_call: TRBV5-1; j_call: TRBJ2-3; clone_size: -; cdr3_aa: CASSWSGASTDTQYF; cdr3_nt: TGCGCCAGCAGCTGGAGCGGGGCTAGCACAGATACGCAGTATTTT
d_call: -; v_call: TRBV19; j_call: TRBJ1-5; clone_size: few; cdr3_aa: CASGAGVRQPQHF; cdr3_nt: TGTGCCAGTGGGGCGGGGGTTCGTCAGCCCCAGCATTTT
d_call: -; v_call: TRBV27; j_call: TRBJ1-1; clone_size: once; cdr3_aa: CASSWGGTEAFF; cdr3_nt: TGTGCCAGCAGTTGGGGGGGGACTGAAGCTTTCTTT
d_call: TRBD2; v_call: TRBV7-8; j_call: TRBJ2-5; clone_size: -; cdr3_aa: CASSSGLAGGGETQYF; cdr3_nt: TGTGCCAGCAGCTCCGGACTAGCGGGGGGAGGGGAGACCCAGTACTTC
d_call: -; v_call: TRBV7-2; j_call: TRBJ1-4; clone_size: -; cdr3_aa: CASSANGGSNEKLFF; cdr3_nt: TGTGCCAGCAGCGCAAACGGGGGATCTAATGAAAAACTGTTTTTT
d_call: -; v_call: TRBV11-2; j_call: TRBJ2-5; clone_size: -; cdr3_aa: CASSLEVAGQETQYF; cdr3_nt: TGTGCCAGCAGCTTAGAAGTGGCAGGCCAAGAGACCCAGTACTTC
d_call: TRBD1; v_call: TRBV5-6; j_call: TRBJ2-3; clone_size: -; cdr3_aa: CASSTDRAPSTDTQYF; cdr3_nt: TGTGCCAGCAGCACTGACAGGGCCCCTAGCACAGATACGCAGTATTTT
d_call: -; v_call: TRBV28; j_call: TRBJ2-2; clone_size: once; cdr3_aa: CASSLSRELFF; cdr3_nt: TGTGCCAGCAGTTTAAGCCGGGAGCTGTTTTTT
d_call: -; v_call: TRBV5-4; j_call: TRBJ2-1; clone_size: -; cdr3_aa: CASSLDSNEQFF; cdr3_nt: TGTGCCAGCAGCTTGGACAGTAATGAGCAGTTCTTC
d_call: -; v_call: TRBV30; j_call: TRBJ1-6; clone_size: once; cdr3_aa: CAARSSYNSPLHF; cdr3_nt: TGTGCCGCAAGGAGCTCCTATAATTCACCCCTCCACTTT
d_call: -; v_call: TRBV12-3/TRBV12-4; j_call: TRBJ1-1; clone_size: -; cdr3_aa: CASNLGSTEAFF; cdr3_nt: TGTGCCAGCAATTTGGGGAGCACTGAAGCTTTCTTT